This T cell receptor beta chain was identified during a study of OX40 agonist ivuxolimab in advanced cancers. Overall study: Earlier anti-PD-1, anti-PD-L1 or anti-CTLA-4 therapy was permitted; less than 50% had received some.

Trimming took off 2 bases at V and 5 bases at J, with 6 bases between the two ends. Germline CDR1 is SNHLY and CDR2 is FYNNEI. CDR3 length equals 12 residues. Clones were sequenced by immunoSEQ multiplex PCR, and TCRdb holds only the in-frame ones, with some missing. The sample shows roughly 71,000 clones, 85% of them seen only once. The gene calls are TRBV2 and TRBJ2-5; no clear D. The sequence came from an adult with an advanced solid tumor such as melanoma, head and neck, liver or kidney cancer. The sequenced sample was CD4+ or CD8+ T cells sorted from blood, obtained in a trial of the OX40 agonist ivuxolimab. The chain's CDR3 is CASSERWETQYF. In DNA, the CDR3 is TGTGCCAGCAGTGAAAGGTGGGAGACCCAGTACTTC. Supplemented by reference TRBV2 and TRBJ2-5, the full variable domain reads EPEVTQTPSHQVTQMGQEVILRCVPISNHLYFYWYRQILGQKVEFLVSFYNNEISEKSEIFDDQFSVERPDGSNFTLKIRSTKLEDSAMYFCASSERWETQYFGPGTRLLVL.